This TCR beta chain was captured by sequencing in a study of post-analysis software for immune sequencing data. Background on the study: In terms of disease course, relapsing-remitting, secondary progressive and progressive-relapsing multiple sclerosis were included.

The study's findings and limits: With F measure, samples from one preparation batch clustered together strongly. A significant reduction in normalized Chao1 diversity was observed in multiple sclerosis patients versus controls. TRBV segments more frequent in patients than in controls numbered roughly 5 and included TRBV5-6, TRBV5-1 and TRBV20-1.

Concerning this clonotype: Its antigen is currently unknown.

Unique molecular identifiers were built into the TCR beta cDNA libraries. Some 540,000 cDNA molecules were obtained from around 1 to 9.1 million T cells. MiXCR, applied by TCRdb to the PCR reads, yields one record per CDR3 protein. The sample has 400,000 to 500,000 distinct CDR3 sequences; approximately 38% are singletons. Germline values: CDR1 MRHNA, CDR2 SNTAGT. This CDR3 region has 15 residues. V lost 3 bases and J 8 bases, leaving 17 bases between the germline ends. The sample was blood. V usage is TRBV6-4 and J usage is TRBJ2-1; no definite D call. This receptor was identified in a girl aged 2 to 9 with multiple sclerosis. The CDR3 loop reads CASSENLGGCDEQFF. The CDR3 nucleotides read TGTGCCAGCAGTGAGAACCTCGGTGGTTGCGATGAGCAGTTCTTC.